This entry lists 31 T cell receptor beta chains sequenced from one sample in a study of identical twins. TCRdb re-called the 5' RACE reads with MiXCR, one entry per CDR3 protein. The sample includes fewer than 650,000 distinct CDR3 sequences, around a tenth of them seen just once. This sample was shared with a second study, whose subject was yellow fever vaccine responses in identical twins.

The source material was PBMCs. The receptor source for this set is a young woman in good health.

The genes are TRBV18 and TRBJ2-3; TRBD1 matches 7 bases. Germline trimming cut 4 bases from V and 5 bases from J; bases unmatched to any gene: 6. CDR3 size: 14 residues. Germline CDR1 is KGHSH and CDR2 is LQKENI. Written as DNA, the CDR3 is TGTGCCAGCTCACAAGACAGGGTCGGAGATACGCAGTATTTT. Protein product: CASSQDRVGDTQYF.

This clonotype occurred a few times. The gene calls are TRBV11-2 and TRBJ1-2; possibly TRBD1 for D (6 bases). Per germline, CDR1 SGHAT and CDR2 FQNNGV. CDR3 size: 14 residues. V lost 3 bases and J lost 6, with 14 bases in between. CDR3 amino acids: CASSFLGAPNGYTF. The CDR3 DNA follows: TGTGCCAGCAGCTTCCTGGGGGCACCAAATGGCTACACCTTC.

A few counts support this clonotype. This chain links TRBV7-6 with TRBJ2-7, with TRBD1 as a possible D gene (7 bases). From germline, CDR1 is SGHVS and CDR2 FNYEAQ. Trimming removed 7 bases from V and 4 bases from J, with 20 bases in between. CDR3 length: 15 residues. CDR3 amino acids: CASTNTAGGIYEQYF. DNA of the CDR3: TGTGCCAGCACCAACACCGCAGGGGGGATTTACGAGCAGTACTTC.

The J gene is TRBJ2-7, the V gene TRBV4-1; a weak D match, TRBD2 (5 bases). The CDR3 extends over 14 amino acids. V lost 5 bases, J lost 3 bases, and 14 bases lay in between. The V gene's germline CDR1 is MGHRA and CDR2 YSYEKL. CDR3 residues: CASSGLPENYEQYF. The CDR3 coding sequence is TGCGCCAGCAGCGGACTCCCCGAGAACTACGAGCAGTACTTC.

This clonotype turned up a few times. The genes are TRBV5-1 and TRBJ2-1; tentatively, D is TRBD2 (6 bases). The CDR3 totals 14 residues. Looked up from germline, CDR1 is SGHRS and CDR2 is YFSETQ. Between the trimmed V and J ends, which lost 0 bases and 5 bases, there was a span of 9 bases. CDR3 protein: CASSLEEGNNEQFF. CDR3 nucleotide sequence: TGCGCCAGCAGCTTGGAGGAGGGGAACAATGAGCAGTTCTTC. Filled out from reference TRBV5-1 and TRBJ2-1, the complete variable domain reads KAGVTQTPRYLIKTRGQQVTLSCSPISGHRSVSWYQQTPGQGLQFLFEYFSETQRNKGNFPGRFSGRQFSNSRSEMNVSTLELGDSALYLCASSLEEGNNEQFFGPGTRLTVL.

The CDR3 is CASSKNDKGRETQYF. Here the CDR3 DNA reads TGCGCCAGCAGCAAAAACGACAAGGGTAGAGAGACCCAGTACTTC. The V call is TRBV5-1, the J call TRBJ2-5; D call uncertain. V shed 4 bases and J shed 4 bases, with 17 bases lying between them. CDR1 is SGHRS and CDR2 is YFSETQ in the germline V gene. This CDR3 has 15 amino acids.

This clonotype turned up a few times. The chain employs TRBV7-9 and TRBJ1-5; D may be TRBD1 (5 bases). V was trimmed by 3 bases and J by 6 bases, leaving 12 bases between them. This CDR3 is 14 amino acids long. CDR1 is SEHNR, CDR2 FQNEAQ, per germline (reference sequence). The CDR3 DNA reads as TGTGCCAGCAGCTTTACCTCGGGGGGTCAGCCCCAGCATTTT. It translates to CASSFTSGGQPQHF.

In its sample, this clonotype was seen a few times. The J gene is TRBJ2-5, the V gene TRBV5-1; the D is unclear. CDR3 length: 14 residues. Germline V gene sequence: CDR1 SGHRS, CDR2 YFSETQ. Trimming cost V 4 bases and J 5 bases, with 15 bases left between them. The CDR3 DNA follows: TGCGCCAGCAGCCGAGGTTTTCTCCCCGAGACCCAGTACTTC. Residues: CASSRGFLPETQYF.

The CDR3, as DNA: TGTGCCACCAGTGATTTGAGGGCCACCGGGGAGCTGTTTTTT. It codes for CATSDLRATGELFF. The chain couples TRBV24-1 to TRBJ2-2, with D hard to call. Per germline, CDR1 KGHDR and CDR2 SFDVKD. The CDR3 has 14 residues. Trimming took off 0 bases at V and 4 bases at J, with 5 bases between the two ends.

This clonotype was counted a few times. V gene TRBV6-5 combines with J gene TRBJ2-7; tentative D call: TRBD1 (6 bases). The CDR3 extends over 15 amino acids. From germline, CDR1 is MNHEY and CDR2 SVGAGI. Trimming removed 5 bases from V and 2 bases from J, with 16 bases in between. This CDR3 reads CASSNTGTKTYEQYF. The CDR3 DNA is TGTGCCAGCAGTAACACCGGGACAAAAACCTACGAGCAGTACTTC.

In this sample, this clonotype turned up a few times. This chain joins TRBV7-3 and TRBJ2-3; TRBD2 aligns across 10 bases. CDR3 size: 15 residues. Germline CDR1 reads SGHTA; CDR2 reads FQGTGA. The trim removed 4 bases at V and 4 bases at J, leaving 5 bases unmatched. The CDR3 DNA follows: TGTGCCAGCAGCTCCTCTAGCGGGGGCGCAGATACGCAGTATTTT. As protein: CASSSSSGGADTQYF.

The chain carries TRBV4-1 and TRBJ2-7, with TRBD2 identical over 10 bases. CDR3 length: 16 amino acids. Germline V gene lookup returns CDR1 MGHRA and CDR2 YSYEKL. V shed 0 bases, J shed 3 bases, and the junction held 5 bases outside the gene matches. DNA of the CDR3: TGCGCCAGCAGCCAAGAAAAGCGGGAGGGCCACTACGAGCAGTACTTC. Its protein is CASSQEKREGHYEQYF.

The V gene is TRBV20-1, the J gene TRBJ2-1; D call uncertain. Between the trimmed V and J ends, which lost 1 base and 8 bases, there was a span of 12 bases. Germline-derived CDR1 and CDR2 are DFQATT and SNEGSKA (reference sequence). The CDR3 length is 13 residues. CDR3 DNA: TGCAGTGCTAGAGGGCTAGTTACCTATGAGCAGTTCTTC. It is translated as CSARGLVTYEQFF.

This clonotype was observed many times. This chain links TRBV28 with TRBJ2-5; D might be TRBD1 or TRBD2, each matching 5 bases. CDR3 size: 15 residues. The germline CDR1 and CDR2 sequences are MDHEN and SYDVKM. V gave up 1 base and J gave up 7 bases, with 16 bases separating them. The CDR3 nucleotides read TGTGCCAGCAGTTTATTTGGGACCAGCTTCGTGACCCAGTACTTC. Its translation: CASSLFGTSFVTQYF.

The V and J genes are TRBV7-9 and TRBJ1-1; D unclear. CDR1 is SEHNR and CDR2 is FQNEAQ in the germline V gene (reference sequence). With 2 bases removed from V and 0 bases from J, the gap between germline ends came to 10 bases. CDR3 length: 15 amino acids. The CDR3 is CASSLSEAMNTEAFF. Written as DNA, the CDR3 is TGTGCCAGCAGCTTATCCGAGGCAATGAACACTGAAGCTTTCTTT.

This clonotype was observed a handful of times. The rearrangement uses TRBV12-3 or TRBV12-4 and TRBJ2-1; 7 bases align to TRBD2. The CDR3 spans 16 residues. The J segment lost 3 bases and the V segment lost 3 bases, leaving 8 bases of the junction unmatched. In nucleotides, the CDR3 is TGTGCCAGCAGTTTGGGCGCGGGAGAAGGCTACAATGAGCAGTTCTTC. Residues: CASSLGAGEGYNEQFF.

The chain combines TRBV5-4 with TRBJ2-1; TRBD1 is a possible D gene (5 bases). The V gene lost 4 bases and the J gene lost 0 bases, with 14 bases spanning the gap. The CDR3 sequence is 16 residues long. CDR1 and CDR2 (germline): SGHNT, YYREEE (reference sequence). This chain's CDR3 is CASSLRVLSSYNEQFF. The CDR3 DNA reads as TGTGCCAGCAGCCTCAGGGTTCTTAGCTCCTACAATGAGCAGTTCTTC.

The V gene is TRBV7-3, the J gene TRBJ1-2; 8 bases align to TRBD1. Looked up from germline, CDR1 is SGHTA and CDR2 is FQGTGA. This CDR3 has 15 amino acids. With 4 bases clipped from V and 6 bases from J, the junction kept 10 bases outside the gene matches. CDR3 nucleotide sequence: TGTGCCAGCAGCTACCTGGACAGGGACCCTAATGGCTACACCTTC. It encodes CASSYLDRDPNGYTF.

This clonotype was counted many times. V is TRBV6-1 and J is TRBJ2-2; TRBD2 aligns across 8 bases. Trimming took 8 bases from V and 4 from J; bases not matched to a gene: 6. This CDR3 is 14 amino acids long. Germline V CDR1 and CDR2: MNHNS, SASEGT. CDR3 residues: CASLVAGTTGELFF. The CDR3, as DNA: TGTGCCAGCCTAGTAGCGGGGACCACCGGGGAGCTGTTTTTT.

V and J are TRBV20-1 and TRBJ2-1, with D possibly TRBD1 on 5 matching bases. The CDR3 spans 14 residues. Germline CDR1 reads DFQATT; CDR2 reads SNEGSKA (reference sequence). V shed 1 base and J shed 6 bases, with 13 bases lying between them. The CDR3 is CSARVGRARNEQFF. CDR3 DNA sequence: TGCAGTGCTAGAGTTGGCAGGGCCCGCAATGAGCAGTTCTTC.

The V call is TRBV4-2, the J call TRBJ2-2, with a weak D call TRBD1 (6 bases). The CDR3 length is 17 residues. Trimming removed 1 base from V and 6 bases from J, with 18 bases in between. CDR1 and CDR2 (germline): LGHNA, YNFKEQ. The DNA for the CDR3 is TGTGCCAGCAGCCAAGCCCGAGCTACAGGGATCTCCGGGGAGCTGTTTTTT. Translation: CASSQARATGISGELFF.

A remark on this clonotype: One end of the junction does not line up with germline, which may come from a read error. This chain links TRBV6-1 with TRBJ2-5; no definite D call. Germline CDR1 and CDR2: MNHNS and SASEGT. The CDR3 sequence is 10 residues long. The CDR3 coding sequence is TGTGCCAGCAGTGAAGGACAAGCTTGCTTC. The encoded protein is CASSEGQACF.

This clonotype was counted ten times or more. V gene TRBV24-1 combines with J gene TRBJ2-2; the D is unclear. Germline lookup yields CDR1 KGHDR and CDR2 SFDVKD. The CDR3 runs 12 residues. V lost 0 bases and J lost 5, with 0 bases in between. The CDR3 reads CATSDLTGELFF. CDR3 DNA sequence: TGTGCCACCAGTGATTTGACCGGGGAGCTGTTTTTT.

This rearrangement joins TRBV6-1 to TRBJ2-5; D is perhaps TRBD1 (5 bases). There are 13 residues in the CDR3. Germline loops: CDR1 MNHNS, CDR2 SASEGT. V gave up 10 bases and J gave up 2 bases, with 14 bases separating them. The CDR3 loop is CAINKGVQETQYF. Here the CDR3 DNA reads TGTGCCATCAACAAAGGGGTACAAGAGACCCAGTACTTC.

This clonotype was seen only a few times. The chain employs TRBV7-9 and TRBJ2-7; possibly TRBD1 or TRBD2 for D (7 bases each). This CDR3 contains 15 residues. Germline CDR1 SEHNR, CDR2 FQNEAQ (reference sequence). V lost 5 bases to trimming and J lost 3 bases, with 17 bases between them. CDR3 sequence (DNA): TGTGCCAGCAGCACAGCCAGGGGGGGCCACTACGAGCAGTACTTC. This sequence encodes CASSTARGGHYEQYF.

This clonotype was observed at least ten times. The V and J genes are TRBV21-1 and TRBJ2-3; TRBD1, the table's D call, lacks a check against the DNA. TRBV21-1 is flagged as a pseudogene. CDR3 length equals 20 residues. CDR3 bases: TGTGCCAGCAGCAACGCCCTATGGCGGGGAAAGGCAACTAGCACAGATACGCAGTATTTT. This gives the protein CASSNALWRGKATSTDTQYF.

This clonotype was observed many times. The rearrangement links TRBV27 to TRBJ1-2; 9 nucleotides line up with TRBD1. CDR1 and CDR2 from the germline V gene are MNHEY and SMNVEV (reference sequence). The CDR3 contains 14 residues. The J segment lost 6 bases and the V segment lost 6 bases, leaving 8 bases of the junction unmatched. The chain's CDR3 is CASRKTGTGNGYTF. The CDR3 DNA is TGTGCCAGCAGAAAAACCGGGACAGGGAATGGCTACACCTTC.

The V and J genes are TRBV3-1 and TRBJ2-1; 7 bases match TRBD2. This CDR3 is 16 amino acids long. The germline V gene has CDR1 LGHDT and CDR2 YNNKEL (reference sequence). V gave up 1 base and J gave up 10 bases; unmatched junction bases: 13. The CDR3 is CASSQVQVGGPREQFF. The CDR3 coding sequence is TGTGCCAGCAGCCAAGTACAGGTGGGAGGGCCGAGAGAGCAGTTCTTC.

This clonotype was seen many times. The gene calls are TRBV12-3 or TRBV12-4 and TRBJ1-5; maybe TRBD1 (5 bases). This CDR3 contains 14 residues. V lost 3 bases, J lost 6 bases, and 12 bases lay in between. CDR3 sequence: CASSFGGVSQPQHF. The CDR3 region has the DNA TGTGCCAGCAGTTTCGGAGGGGTCAGTCAGCCCCAGCATTTT.

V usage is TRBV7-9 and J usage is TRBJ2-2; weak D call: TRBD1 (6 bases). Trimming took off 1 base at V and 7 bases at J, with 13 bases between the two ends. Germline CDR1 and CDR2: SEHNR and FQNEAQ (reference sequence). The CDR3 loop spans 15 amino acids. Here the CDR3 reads CASSLGGGSNGELFF. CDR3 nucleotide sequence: TGTGCCAGCAGCTTAGGAGGGGGATCCAACGGGGAGCTGTTTTTT.

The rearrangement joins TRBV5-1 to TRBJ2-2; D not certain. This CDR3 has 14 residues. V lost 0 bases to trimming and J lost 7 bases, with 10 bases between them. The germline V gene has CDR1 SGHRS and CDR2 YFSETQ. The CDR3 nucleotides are TGCGCCAGCAGCTTGGCCTTATCCGGCGGGGAGCTGTTTTTT. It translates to CASSLALSGGELFF.